The clone carrying this T cell receptor beta chain was detected once. Resolution of symptoms, clearance, or two negative PCRs was present in recovered Cohort 3 donors. Germline CDR1 ENHRY, CDR2 SYGVKD. Trimming removed 4 bases from V and 1 base from J, with 8 bases in between. The CDR3 loop spans 14 amino acids. Some clones are missing from TCRdb's copy, which holds only in-frame ones; the method was immunoSEQ multiplex PCR. The data hold about 480,000 clones, with around nine tenths observed a single time. This specimen comes from a study of blood T cell repertoires in COVID-19. Sequencing input: PBMCs or T cells enriched from blood (not recorded which). This chain connects TRBV10-3 to TRBJ1-5; TRBD1 is a possible D gene (6 bases). The sequence was obtained from a woman in her sixties who had recovered from COVID-19. CDR3 residues: CAISAGVSNQPQHF. The CDR3 DNA reads TGTGCCATCAGTGCAGGGGTGAGCAATCAGCCCCAGCATTTT.